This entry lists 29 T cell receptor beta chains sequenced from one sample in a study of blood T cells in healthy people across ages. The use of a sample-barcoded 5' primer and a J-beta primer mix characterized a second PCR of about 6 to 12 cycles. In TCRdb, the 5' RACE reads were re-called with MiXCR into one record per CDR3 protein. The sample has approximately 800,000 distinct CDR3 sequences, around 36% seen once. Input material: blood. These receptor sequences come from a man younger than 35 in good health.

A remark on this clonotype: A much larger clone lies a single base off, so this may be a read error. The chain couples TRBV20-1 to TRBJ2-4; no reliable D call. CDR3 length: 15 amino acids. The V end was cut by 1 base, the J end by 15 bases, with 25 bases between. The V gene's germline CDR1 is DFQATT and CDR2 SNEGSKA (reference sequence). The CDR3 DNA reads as TGCAGTGCTAGAGGGTTGCACCGTGGCTCCTACGAGCGGTACTTC. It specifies CSARGLHRGSYERYF.

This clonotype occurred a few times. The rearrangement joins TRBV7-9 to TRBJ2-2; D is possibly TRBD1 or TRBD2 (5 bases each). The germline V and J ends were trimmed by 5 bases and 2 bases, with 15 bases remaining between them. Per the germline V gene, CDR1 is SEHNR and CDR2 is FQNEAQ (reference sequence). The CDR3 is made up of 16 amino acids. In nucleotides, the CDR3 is TGTGCCAGCAGCCGCGGCGGCAGGGACAACACCGGGGAGCTGTTTTTT. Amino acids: CASSRGGRDNTGELFF.

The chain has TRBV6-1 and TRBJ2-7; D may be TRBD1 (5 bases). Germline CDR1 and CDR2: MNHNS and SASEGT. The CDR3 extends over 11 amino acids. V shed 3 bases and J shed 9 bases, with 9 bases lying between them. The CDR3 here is CASSDDSRQYF. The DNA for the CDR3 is TGTGCCAGCAGTGACGACAGCAGGCAGTACTTC.

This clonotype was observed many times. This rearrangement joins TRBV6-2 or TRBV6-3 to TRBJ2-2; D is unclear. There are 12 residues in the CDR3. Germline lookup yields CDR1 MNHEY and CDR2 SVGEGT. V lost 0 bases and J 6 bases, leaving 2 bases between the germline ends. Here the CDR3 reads CASSYSAGELFF. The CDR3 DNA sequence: TGTGCCAGCAGTTACTCGGCCGGGGAGCTGTTTTTT.

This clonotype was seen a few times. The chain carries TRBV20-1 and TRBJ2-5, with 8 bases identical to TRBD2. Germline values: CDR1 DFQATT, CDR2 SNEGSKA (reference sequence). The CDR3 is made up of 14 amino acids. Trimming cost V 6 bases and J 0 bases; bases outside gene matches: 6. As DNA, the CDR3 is TGCAGTGCCGTAGCGGGACTGTACCAAGAGACCCAGTACTTC. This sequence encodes CSAVAGLYQETQYF.

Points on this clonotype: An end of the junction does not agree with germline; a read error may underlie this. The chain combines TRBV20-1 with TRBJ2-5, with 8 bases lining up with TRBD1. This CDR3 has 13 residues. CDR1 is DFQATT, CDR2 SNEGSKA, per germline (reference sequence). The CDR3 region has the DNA TGCGGTGCCCCCGGACAGGGCCAAGAGACCCAGTACTTC. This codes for CGAPGQGQETQYF.

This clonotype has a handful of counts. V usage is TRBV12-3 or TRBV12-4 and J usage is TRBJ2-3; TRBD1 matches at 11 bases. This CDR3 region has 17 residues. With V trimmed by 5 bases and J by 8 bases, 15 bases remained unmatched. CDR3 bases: TGTGCCAGCAGTGGATGGACAGGGGGCGCGGAGGACGGTACGCAGTATTTT. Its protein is CASSGWTGGAEDGTQYF.

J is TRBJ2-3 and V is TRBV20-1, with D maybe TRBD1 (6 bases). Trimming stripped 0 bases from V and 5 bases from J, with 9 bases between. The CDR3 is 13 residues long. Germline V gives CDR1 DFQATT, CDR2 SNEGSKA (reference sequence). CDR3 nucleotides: TGCAGTGCTAGAGACCCGGGACAAGATACGCAGTATTTT. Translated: CSARDPGQDTQYF.

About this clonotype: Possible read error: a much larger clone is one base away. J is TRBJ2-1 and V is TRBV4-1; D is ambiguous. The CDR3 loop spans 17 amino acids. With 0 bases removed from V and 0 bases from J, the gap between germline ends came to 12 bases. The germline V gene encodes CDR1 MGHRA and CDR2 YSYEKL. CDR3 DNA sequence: TGCGCCAGCAGCCAAGATAGTAGGGATAACTCCTACAATGAGCAGTTCTTC. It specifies CASSQDSRDNSYNEQFF.

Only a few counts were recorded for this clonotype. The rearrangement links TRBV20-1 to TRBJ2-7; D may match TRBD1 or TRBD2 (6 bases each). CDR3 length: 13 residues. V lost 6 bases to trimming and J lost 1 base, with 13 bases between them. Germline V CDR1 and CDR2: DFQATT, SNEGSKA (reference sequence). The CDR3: CSAERGASYEQYF. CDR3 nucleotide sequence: TGCAGTGCGGAGAGGGGGGCTTCCTACGAGCAGTACTTC.

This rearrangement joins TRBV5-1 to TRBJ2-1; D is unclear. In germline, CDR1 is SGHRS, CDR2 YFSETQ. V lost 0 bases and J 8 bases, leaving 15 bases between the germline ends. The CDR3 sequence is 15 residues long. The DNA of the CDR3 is TGCGCCAGCAGCTTGGCCGCGCATGGGATCGATGAGCAGTTCTTC. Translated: CASSLAAHGIDEQFF.

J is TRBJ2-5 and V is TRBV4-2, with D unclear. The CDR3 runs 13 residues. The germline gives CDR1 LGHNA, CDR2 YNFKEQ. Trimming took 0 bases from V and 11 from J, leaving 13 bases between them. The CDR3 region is CASSQEFGREQYF. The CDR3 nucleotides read TGTGCCAGCAGCCAAGAGTTTGGCCGAGAGCAGTACTTC.

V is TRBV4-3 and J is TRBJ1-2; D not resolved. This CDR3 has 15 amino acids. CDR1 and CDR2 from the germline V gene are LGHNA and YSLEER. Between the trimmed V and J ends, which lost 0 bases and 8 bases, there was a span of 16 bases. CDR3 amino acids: CASSQDPNMGWGYTF. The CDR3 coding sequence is TGCGCCAGCAGCCAAGATCCCAACATGGGGTGGGGCTACACCTTC.

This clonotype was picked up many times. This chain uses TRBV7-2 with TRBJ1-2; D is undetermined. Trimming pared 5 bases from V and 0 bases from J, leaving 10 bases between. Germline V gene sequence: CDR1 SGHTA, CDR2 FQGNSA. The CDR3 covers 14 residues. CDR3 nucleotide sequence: TGTGCCAGCAGCCTCAGAAGGACTAACTATGGCTACACCTTC. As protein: CASSLRRTNYGYTF.

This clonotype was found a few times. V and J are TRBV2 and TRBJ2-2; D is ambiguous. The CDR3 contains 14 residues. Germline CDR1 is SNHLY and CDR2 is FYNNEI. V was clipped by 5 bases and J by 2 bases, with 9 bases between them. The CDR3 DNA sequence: TGTGCCAGCAGTCGTTCGGACAACACCGGGGAGCTGTTTTTT. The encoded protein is CASSRSDNTGELFF.

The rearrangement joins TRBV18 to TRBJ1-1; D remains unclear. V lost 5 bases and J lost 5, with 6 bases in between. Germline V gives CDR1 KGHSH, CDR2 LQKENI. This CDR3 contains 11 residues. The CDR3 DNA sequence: TGTGCCAGCTCATTAAAAACTGAAGCTTTCTTT. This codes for CASSLKTEAFF.

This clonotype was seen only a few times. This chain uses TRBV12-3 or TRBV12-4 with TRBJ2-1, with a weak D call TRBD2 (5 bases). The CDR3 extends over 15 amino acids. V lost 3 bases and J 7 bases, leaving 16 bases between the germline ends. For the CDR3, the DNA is TGTGCCAGCAGTTTCGTTGAGGGATCGTGGAATGAGCAGTTCTTC. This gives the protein CASSFVEGSWNEQFF.

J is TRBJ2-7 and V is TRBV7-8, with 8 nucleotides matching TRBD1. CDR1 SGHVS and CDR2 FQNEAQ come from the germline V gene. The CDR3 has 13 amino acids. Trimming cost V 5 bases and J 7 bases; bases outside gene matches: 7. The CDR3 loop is CASSTDRVSEQYF. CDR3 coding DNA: TGTGCCAGCAGCACGGACAGGGTCAGTGAGCAGTACTTC.

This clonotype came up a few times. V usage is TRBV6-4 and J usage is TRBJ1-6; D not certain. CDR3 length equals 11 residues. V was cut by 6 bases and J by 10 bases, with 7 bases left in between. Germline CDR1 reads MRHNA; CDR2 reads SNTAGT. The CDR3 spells CASRLRSPLHF. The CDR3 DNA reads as TGTGCCAGCAGATTGAGATCACCCCTCCACTTT.

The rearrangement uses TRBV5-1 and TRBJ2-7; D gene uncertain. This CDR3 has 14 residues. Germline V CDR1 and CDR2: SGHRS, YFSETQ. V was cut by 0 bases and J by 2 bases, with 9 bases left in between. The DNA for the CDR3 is TGCGCCAGCAGCTTGGCCCATGGGGCCTACGAGCAGTACTTC. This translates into CASSLAHGAYEQYF.

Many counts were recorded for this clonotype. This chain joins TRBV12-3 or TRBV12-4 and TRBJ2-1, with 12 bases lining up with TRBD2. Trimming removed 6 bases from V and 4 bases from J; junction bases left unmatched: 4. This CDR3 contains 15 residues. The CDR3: CASSRGLAGYNEQFF. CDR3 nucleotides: TGTGCCAGCAGCCGTGGACTAGCGGGATACAATGAGCAGTTCTTC.

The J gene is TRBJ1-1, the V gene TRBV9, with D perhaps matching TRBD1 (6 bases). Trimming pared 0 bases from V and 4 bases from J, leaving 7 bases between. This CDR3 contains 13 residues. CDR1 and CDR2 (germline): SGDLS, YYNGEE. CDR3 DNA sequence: TGTGCCAGCAGCGTAGACAGGGTCACTGAAGCTTTCTTT. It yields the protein CASSVDRVTEAFF.

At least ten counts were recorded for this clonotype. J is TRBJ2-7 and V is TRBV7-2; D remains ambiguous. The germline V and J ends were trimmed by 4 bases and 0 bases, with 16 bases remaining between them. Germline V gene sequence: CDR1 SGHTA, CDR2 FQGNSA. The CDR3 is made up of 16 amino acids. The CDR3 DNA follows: TGTGCCAGCAGCTGGGCGAGTGGCGTCAGCTCCTACGAGCAGTACTTC. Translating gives CASSWASGVSSYEQYF.

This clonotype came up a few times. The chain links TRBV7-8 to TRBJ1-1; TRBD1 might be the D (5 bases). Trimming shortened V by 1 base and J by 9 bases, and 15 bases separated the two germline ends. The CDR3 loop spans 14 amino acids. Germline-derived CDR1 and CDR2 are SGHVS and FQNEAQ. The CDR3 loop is CASSLVGTDSKAFF. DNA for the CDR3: TGTGCCAGCAGCTTAGTAGGGACTGACTCCAAAGCTTTCTTT.

The CDR3 protein is CASSPMGQGADTQYF. Here the CDR3 DNA reads TGTGCCAGCAGCCCTATGGGACAGGGTGCAGATACGCAGTATTTT. The genes are TRBV7-3 and TRBJ2-3; TRBD1 agrees at 9 bases. Trimming at V came to 5 bases and at J to 4 bases, leaving 7 bases not matched to a gene. From germline, CDR1 is SGHTA and CDR2 FQGTGA. CDR3 size: 15 residues.

The CDR3 sequence is CASSGVTGSTDTQYF. The CDR3 nucleotides read TGTGCCAGCAGTGGTGTGACGGGCAGCACAGATACGCAGTATTTT. The chain is built from TRBV27 and TRBJ2-3, with unresolved D. Trimming cost V 5 bases and J 0 bases, with 12 bases left between them. The V gene's germline CDR1 is MNHEY and CDR2 SMNVEV (reference sequence). This CDR3 has 15 amino acids.

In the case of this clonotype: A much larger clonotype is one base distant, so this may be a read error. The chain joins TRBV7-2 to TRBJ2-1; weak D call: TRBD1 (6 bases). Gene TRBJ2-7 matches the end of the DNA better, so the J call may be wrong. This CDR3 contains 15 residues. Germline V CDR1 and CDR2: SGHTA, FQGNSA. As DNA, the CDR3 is TGTGCCAGCAGCTTGGGGGCATTGGGCTACAATGAGCAGTACTTC. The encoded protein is CASSLGALGYNEQYF.

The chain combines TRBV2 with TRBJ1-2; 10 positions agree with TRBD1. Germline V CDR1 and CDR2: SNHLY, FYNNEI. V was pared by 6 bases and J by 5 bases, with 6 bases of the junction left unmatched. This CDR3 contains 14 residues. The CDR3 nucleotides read TGTGCCAGCAGCAGCCGGGACAGGGGTTATGGCTACACCTTC. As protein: CASSSRDRGYGYTF.

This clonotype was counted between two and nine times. This CDR3 reads CASSFPAGGGQGGYTF. In nucleotides, the CDR3 is TGTGCCAGCAGTTTCCCCGCCGGGGGAGGTCAAGGTGGCTACACCTTC. The gene calls are TRBV28 and TRBJ1-2; possibly TRBD1 for D (5 bases). With 3 bases removed from V and 7 bases from J, the gap between germline ends came to 21 bases. The CDR3 is 16 amino acids. Germline V lookup: CDR1 MDHEN, CDR2 SYDVKM.